This TCR beta chain is from a study of T cell responses to AZD1222 COVID-19 vaccine. Study observations and caveats: Vaccine-associated CD4 TCRs spanned spike, dominant at 160-218 and 743-854.

Details on this clone: Its antigen remains unknown.

The CDR3 loop spans 11 amino acids. V dropped 7 bases and J dropped 11 bases, with 14 bases sitting between them. In germline, CDR1 is MDHEN, CDR2 SYDVKM. Sequenced by immunoSEQ multiplex PCR; TCRdb stores in-frame clones only, minus some. The table has about 150,000 clones, approximately 87% seen once. This sequence was found in an adult in good health. Sample: peripheral blood, taken on day 0 of MenACWY control vaccination. The V call is TRBV28, the J call TRBJ1-1; D is possibly TRBD1 (6 bases). The DNA of the CDR3 is TGTGCCAGCACTGCTGACAGGAGGGCTTTCTTT. Its protein product is CASTADRRAFF.